A single sample gave rise to the 9 T cell receptor beta chains below, sequenced in a study of PD-1 blockade in classical Hodgkin lymphoma. Each patient experienced a relapse that followed autologous stem cell transplantation, and brentuximab vedotin exposure varied. The method was immunoSEQ multiplex PCR; TCRdb's version includes in-frame clones alone and lacks a portion of them. The sample carries 37,000 or so clones, around 88% recorded once. The material was peripheral blood mononuclear cells (PBMCs), obtained before the second cycle of nivolumab. All receptors come from a human donor with classical Hodgkin lymphoma.

The rearrangement joins TRBV10-2 to TRBJ2-1, with TRBD2 matching over 8 bases. Germline CDR1 reads WSHSY; CDR2 reads SAAADI. The CDR3 sequence is 14 residues long. Trimming took 6 bases from V and 5 from J; bases not matched to a gene: 6. The CDR3 DNA reads as TGCGCCAGCAGAAGCGGGAGTGTGAACAATGAGCAGTTCTTC. It encodes CASRSGSVNNEQFF.

The rearrangement joins TRBV5-1 to TRBJ2-5; D might be TRBD1 or TRBD2, each matching 5 bases. Germline values: CDR1 SGHRS, CDR2 YFSETQ. V lost 4 bases and J lost 5, with 18 bases in between. The CDR3 has 15 residues. Written as DNA, the CDR3 is TGCGCCAGCAGCCCAGGGACCCCTGAATGGGAGACCCAGTACTTC. It codes for CASSPGTPEWETQYF.

The V and J genes are TRBV28 and TRBJ1-4; TRBD1 is a possible D gene (5 bases). With 6 bases removed from V and 7 bases from J, the gap between germline ends came to 12 bases. Germline V CDR1 and CDR2: MDHEN, SYDVKM. The CDR3 loop spans 13 amino acids. CDR3 amino acids: CASRSGRGEKLFF. CDR3 in DNA: TGTGCCAGCAGGTCGGGACGGGGTGAAAAACTGTTTTTT.

The gene calls are TRBV6-1 and TRBJ1-5, with 7 nucleotides matching TRBD1. V shed 7 bases, J shed 8 bases, and the junction held 8 bases outside the gene matches. Per the germline V gene, CDR1 is MNHNS and CDR2 is SASEGT. The CDR3 is made up of 13 amino acids. The CDR3 sequence is CASNTGAVKPQHF. CDR3 sequence (DNA): TGTGCCAGCAATACAGGGGCGGTAAAGCCCCAGCATTTT.

This chain connects TRBV6-1 to TRBJ1-1; no definite D call. Germline V gene lookup returns CDR1 MNHNS and CDR2 SASEGT. Trimming cost V 7 bases and J 4 bases, with 13 bases left between them. CDR3 length: 13 residues. CDR3 sequence reads: CASKGQVLTEAFF. The CDR3 DNA reads as TGTGCCAGCAAAGGCCAGGTTCTCACTGAAGCTTTCTTT.

This rearrangement joins TRBV19 to TRBJ1-1; TRBD1 matches at 7 bases. V dropped 8 bases and J dropped 0; count of bases not matched to a gene: 9. Germline CDR1 is LNHDA and CDR2 is SQIVND (reference sequence). This CDR3 comprises 15 residues. CDR3 nucleotide sequence: TGTGCCAGTCGCTCGGACAGGAGATTGAACACTGAAGCTTTCTTT. This codes for CASRSDRRLNTEAFF.

The rearrangement uses TRBV6-5 and TRBJ1-4; tentatively, D is TRBD1 (6 bases). The CDR3 covers 15 residues. V was shortened by 6 bases and J by 7 bases, with 18 bases between the two germline ends. The V gene's germline CDR1 is MNHEY and CDR2 SVGAGI. The CDR3 protein is CASSPQRGRFEKLFF. CDR3 sequence (DNA): TGTGCCAGCAGCCCACAACGGGGGCGCTTTGAAAAACTGTTTTTT.

The J gene is TRBJ2-5, the V gene TRBV11-2; the D is unclear. Trimming stripped 4 bases from V and 7 bases from J, with 10 bases between. Germline V gives CDR1 SGHAT, CDR2 FQNNGV. This CDR3 is built from 12 residues. The CDR3 loop is CASSSTLVTQYF. CDR3 nucleotide sequence: TGTGCCAGCAGCTCCACCCTTGTGACCCAGTACTTC.

This chain links TRBV10-1 with TRBJ2-3; D is uncertain. This CDR3 is built from 12 residues. V was shortened by 2 bases and J by 8 bases, with 8 bases between the two germline ends. From germline, CDR1 is WNHNN and CDR2 SYGVQD (reference sequence). This CDR3 is CASSEVYTTQYF. Written as DNA, the CDR3 is TGCGCCAGCAGTGAGGTTTATACTACGCAGTATTTT.